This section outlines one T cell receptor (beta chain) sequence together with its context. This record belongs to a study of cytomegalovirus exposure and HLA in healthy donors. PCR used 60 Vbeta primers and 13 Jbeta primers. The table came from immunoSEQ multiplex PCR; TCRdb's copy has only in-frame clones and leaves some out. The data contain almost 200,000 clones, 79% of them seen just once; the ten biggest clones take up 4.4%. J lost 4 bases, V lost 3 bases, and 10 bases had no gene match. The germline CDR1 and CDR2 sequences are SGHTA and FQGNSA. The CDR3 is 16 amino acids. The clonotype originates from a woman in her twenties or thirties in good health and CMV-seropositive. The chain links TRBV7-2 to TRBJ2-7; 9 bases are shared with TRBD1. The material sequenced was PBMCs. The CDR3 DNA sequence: TGTGCCAGCAGCTTTGAAATGGGACAGGGCCAATACGAGCAGTACTTC. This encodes CASSFEMGQGQYEQYF.